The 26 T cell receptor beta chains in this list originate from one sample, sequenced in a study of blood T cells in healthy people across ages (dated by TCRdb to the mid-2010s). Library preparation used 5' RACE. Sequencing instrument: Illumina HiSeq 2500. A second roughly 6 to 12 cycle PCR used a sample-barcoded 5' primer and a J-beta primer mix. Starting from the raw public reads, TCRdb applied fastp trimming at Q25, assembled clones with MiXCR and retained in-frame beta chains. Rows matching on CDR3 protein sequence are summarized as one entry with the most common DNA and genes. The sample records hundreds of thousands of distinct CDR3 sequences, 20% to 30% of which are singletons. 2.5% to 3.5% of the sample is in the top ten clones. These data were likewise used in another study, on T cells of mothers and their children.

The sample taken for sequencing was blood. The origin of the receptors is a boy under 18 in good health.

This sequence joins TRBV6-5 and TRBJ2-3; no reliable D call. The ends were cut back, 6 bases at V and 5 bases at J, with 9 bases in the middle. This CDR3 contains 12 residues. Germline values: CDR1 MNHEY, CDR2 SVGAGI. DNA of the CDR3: TGTGCCAGCAGCATCGGGCAAGATACGCAGTATTTT. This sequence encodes CASSIGQDTQYF.

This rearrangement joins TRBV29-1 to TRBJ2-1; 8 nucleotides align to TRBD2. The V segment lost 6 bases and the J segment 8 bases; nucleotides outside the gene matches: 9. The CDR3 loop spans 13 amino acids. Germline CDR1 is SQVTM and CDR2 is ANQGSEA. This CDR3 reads CSVLDSGADEQFF. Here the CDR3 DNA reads TGCAGCGTGTTGGATAGCGGGGCCGATGAGCAGTTCTTC.

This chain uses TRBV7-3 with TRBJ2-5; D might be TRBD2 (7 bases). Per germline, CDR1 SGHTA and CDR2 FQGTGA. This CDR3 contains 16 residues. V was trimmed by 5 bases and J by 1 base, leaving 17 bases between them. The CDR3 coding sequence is TGTGCCAGCAGCGTTCAACAGGGAGGGGGCCAAGAGACCCAGTACTTC. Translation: CASSVQQGGGQETQYF.

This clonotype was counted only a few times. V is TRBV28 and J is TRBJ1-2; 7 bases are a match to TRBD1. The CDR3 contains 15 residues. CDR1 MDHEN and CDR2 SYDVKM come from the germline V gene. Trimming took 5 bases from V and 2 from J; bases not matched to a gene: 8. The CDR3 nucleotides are TGTGCCAGCAGTCTGTTAGGGGGCGGGAACTATGGCTACACCTTC. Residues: CASSLLGGGNYGYTF.

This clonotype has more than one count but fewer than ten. The chain's CDR3 is CSAFRPGTSGGVGNNEQFF. The CDR3, as DNA: TGCAGTGCTTTCCGACCCGGGACTAGCGGGGGGGTAGGCAACAATGAGCAGTTCTTC. The V gene is TRBV20-1, the J gene TRBJ2-5, with 16 bases that match TRBD2. The DNA end is a closer match to TRBJ2-1, so the J assignment may be wrong. Looked up from germline, CDR1 is DFQATT and CDR2 is SNEGSKA (reference sequence). CDR3 length: 19 amino acids.

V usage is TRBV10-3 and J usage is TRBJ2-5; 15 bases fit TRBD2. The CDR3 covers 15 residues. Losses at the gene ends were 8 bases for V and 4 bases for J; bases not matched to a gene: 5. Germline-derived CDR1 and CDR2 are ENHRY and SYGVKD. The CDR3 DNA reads TGTGCCATCTCGGGACTAGCGGGGGGCGGAGAGACCCAGTACTTC. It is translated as CAISGLAGGGETQYF.

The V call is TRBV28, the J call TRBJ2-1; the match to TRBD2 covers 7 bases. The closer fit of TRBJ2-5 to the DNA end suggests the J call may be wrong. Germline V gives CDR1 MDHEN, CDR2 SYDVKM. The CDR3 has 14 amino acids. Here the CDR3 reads CASSLPSGPETQYF. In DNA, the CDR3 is TGTGCCAGCAGTTTACCTAGCGGCCCTGAGACCCAGTACTTC.

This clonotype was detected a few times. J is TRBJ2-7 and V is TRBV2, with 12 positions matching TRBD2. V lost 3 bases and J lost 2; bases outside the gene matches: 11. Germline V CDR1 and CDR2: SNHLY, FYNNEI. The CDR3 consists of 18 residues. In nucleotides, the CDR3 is TGTGCCAGCAGTGACGCCGGAGGACTAGCGGGGCACGCCTACGAGCAGTACTTC. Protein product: CASSDAGGLAGHAYEQYF.

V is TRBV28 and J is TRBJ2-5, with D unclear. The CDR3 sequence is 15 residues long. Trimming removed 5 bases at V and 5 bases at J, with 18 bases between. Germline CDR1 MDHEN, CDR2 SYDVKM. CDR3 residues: CASSNYGEGQETQYF. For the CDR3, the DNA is TGTGCCAGCAGTAATTATGGAGAAGGGCAGGAGACCCAGTACTTC. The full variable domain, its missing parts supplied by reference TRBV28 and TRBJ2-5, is DVKVTQSSRYLVKRTGEKVFLECVQDMDHENMFWYRQDPGLGLRLIYFSYDVKMKEKGDIPEGYSVSREKKERFSLILESASTNQTSMYLCASSNYGEGQETQYFGPGTRLLVL.

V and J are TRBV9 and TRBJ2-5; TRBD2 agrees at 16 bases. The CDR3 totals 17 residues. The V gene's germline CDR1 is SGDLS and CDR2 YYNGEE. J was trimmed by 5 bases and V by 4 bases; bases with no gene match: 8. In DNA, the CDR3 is TGTGCCAGCAGCTCTGGGACTAGCGGGGGGGCCGGGGAGACCCAGTACTTC. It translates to CASSSGTSGGAGETQYF.

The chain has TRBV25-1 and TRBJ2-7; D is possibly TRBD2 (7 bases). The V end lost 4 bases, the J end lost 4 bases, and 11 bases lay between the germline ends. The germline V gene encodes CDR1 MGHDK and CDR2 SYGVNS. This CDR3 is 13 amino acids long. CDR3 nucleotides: TGTGCCAGCAGTGGTAGGGGGGGTTACGAGCAGTACTTC. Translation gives CASSGRGGYEQYF.

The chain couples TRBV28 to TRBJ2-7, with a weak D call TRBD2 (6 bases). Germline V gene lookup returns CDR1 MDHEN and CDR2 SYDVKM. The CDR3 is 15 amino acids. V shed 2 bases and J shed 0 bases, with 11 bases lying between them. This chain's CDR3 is CASSLEEGSSYEQYF. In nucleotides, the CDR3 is TGTGCCAGCAGTTTAGAGGAGGGGAGCTCCTACGAGCAGTACTTC.

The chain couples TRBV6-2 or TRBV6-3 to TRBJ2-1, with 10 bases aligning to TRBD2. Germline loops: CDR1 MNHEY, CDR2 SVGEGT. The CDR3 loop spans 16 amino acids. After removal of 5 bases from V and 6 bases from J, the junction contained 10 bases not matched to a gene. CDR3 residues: CASSLRLAGALNEQFF. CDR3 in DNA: TGTGCCAGCAGTCTCCGCCTAGCGGGAGCTCTCAATGAGCAGTTCTTC.

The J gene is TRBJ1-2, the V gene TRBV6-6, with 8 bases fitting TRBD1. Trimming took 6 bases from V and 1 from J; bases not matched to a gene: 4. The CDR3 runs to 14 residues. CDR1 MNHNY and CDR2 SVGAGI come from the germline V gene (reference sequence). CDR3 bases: TGTGCCAGCAGCCGGACAGGGATTAACTATGGCTACACCTTC. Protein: CASSRTGINYGYTF.

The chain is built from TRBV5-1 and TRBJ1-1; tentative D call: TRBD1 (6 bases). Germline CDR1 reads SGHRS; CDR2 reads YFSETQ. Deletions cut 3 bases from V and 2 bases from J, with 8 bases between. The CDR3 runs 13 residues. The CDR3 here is CASSWGHNTEAFF. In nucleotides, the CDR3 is TGCGCCAGCAGCTGGGGACACAACACTGAAGCTTTCTTT.

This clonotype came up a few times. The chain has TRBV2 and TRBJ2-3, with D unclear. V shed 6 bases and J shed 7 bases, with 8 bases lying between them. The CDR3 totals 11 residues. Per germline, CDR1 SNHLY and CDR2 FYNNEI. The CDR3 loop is CASSDPNTQYF. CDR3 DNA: TGTGCCAGCAGCGACCCCAATACGCAGTATTTT.

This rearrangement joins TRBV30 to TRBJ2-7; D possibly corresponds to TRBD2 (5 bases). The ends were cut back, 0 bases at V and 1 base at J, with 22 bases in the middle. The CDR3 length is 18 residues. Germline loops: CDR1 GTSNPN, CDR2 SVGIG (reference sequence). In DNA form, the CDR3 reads TGTGCCTGGAGTGTACGGGGTGGGCTCCCGCCCGGATCCTACGAGCAGTACTTC. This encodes CAWSVRGGLPPGSYEQYF.

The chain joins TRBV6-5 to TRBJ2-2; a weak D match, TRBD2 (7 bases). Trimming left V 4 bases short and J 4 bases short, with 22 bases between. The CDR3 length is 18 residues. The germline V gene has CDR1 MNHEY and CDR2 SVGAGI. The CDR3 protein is CASSLIGGAIRGTGELFF. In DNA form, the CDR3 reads TGTGCCAGCAGTTTAATAGGGGGGGCCATACGGGGCACCGGGGAGCTGTTTTTT.

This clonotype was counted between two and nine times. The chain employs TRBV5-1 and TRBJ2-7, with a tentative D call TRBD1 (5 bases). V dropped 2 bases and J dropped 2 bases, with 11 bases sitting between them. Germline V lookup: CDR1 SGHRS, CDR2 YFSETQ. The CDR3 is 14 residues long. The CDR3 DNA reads TGCGCCAGCAGCTTTTCGACAGCTACCTACGAGCAGTACTTC. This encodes CASSFSTATYEQYF.

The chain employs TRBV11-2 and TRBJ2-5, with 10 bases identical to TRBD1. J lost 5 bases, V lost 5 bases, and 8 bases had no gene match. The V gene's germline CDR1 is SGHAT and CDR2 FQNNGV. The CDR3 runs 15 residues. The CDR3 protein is CASSPPGQGWETQYF. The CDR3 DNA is TGTGCCAGCAGCCCGCCGGGACAGGGGTGGGAGACCCAGTACTTC.

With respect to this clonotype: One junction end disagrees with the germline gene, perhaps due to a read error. The CDR3 is CSVKDYEQYF. CDR3 DNA: TGCAGCGTTAAAGACTACGAGCAGTACTTC. The chain joins TRBV29-1 to TRBJ2-7; D gene ambiguous. The length of the CDR3 is 10 residues. Per germline, CDR1 SQVTM and CDR2 ANQGSEA.

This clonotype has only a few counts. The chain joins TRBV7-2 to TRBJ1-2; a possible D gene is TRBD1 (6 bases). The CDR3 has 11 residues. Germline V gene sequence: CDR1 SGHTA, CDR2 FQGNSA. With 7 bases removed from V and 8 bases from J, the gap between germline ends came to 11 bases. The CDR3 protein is CASTKGGGYTF. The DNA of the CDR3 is TGTGCCAGCACCAAAGGGGGGGGCTACACCTTC.

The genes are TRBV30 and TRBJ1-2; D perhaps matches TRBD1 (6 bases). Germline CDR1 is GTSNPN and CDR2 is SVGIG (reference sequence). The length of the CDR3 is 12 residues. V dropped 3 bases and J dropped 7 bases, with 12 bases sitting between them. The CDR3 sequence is CAWSAQGAGYTF. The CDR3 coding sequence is TGTGCCTGGAGCGCACAGGGAGCTGGCTACACCTTC.

Written as DNA, the CDR3 is TGTGCCGCGCGATATGGACAGGGCCCCTACGAGCAGTACTTC. It specifies CAARYGQGPYEQYF. The rearrangement joins TRBV6-5 to TRBJ2-7; 8 nucleotides agree with TRBD1. Trimming took 11 bases from V and 2 from J; bases not matched to a gene: 11. The CDR3 loop spans 14 amino acids. Germline CDR1 reads MNHEY; CDR2 reads SVGAGI.

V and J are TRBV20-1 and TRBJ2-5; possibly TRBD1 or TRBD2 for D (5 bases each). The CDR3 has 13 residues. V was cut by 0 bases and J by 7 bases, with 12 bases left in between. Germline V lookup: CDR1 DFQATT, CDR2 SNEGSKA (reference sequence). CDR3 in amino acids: CSARDRGPGTQYF. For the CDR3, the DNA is TGCAGTGCTAGAGATCGGGGCCCCGGGACCCAGTACTTC.

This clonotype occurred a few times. Written as DNA, the CDR3 is TGTGCCAGCAGCGTTGCAGGGGACGACACCGGGGAGCTGTTTTTT. It yields the protein CASSVAGDDTGELFF. This chain links TRBV9 with TRBJ2-2; possibly TRBD1 for D (6 bases). The V gene lost 2 bases and the J gene lost 3 bases, with 11 bases spanning the gap. CDR1 is SGDLS and CDR2 is YYNGEE in the germline V gene. CDR3 length equals 15 residues.